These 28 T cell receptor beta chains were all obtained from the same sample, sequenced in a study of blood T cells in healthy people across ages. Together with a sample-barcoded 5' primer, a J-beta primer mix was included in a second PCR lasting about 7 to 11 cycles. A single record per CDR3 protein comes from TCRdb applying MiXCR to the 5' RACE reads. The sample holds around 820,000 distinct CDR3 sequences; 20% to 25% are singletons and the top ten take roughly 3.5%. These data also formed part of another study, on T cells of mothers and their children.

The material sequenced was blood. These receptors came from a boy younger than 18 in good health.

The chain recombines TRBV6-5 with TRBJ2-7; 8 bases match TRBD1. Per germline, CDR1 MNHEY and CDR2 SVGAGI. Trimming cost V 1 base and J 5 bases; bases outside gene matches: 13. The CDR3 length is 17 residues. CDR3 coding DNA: TGTGCCAGCAGTTACTTATCTGGTAAACGGACAGGGCACGAGCAGTACTTC. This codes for CASSYLSGKRTGHEQYF.

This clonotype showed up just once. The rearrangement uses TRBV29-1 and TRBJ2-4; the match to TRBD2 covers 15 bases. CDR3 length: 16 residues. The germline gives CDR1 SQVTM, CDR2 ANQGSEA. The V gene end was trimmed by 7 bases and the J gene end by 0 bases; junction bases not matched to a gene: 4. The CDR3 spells CSGGTSGRLAKNIQYF. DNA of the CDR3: TGCAGCGGGGGGACTAGCGGGAGGCTAGCCAAAAACATTCAGTACTTC.

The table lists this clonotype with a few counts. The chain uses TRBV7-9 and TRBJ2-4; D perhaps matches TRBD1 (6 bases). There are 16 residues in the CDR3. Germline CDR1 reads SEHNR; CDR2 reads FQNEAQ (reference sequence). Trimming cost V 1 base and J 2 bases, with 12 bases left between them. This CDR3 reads CASSLVGTGTKNIQYF. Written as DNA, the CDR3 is TGTGCCAGCAGCTTAGTGGGCACAGGGACCAAAAACATTCAGTACTTC.

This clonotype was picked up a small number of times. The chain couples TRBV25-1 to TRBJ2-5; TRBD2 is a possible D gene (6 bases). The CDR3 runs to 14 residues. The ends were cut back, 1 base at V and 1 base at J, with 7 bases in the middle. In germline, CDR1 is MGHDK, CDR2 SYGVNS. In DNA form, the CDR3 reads TGTGCCAGCAGTGAATTCGGGAGCCAAGAGACCCAGTACTTC. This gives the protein CASSEFGSQETQYF. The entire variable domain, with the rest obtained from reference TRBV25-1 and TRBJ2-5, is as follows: EADIYQTPRYLVIGTGKKITLECSQTMGHDKMYWYQQDPGMELHLIHYSYGVNSTEKGDLSSESTVSRIRTEHFPLTLESARPSHTSQYLCASSEFGSQETQYFGPGTRLLVL.

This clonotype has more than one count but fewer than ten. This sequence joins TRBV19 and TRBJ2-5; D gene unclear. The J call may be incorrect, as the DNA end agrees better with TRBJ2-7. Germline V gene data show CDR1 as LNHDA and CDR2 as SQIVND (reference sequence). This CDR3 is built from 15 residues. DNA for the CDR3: TGTGCCAGTAGTATAGGGACCCTCGGAACCTACGAGCAGTACTTC. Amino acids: CASSIGTLGTYEQYF.

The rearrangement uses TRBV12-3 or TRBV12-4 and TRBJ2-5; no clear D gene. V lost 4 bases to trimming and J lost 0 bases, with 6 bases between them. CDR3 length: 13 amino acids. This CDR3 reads CASSSTDQETQYF. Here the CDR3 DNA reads TGTGCCAGCAGTTCAACAGACCAAGAGACCCAGTACTTC.

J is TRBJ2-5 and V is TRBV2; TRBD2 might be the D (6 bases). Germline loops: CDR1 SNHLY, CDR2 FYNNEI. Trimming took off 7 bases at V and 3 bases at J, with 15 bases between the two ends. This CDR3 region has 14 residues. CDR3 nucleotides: TGTGCCAGCACCGACCTGGCTAGCGAAGAGACCCAGTACTTC. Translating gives CASTDLASEETQYF.

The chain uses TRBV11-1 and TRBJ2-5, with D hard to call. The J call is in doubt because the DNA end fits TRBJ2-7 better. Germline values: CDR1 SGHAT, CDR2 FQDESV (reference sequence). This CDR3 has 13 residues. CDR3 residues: CASSPWQNYEQYF. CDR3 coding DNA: TGTGCCAGCAGCCCGTGGCAGAACTACGAGCAGTACTTC.

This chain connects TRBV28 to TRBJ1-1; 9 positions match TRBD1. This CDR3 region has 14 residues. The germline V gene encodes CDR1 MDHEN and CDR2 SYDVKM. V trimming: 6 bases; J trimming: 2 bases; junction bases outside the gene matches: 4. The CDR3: CASRTGQGNTEAFF. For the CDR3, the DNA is TGTGCCAGCAGGACGGGACAGGGAAACACTGAAGCTTTCTTT.

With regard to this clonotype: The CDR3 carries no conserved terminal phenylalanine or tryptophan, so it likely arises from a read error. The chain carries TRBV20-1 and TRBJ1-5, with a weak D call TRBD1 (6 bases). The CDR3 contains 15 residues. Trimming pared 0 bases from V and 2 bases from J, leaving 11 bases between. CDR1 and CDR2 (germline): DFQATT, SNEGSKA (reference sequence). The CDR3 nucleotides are TGCAGTGCTAGAGATCCCGCAGGGGGCAATCAGCCCCAGCATTCT. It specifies CSARDPAGGNQPQHS.

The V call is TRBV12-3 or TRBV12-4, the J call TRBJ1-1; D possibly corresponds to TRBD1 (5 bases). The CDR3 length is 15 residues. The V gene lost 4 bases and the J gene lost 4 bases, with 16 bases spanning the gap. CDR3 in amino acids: CASSSATRGGTEAFF. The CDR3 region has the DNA TGTGCCAGCAGTTCGGCGACACGCGGGGGCACTGAAGCTTTCTTT.

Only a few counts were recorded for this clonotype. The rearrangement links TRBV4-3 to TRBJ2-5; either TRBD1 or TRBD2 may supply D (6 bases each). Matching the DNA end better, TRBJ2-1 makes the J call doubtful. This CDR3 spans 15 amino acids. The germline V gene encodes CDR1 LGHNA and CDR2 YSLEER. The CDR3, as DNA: TGCGCCAGCAGCCAATTGGGCACAGGGACTAATGAGCAGTTCTTC. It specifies CASSQLGTGTNEQFF.

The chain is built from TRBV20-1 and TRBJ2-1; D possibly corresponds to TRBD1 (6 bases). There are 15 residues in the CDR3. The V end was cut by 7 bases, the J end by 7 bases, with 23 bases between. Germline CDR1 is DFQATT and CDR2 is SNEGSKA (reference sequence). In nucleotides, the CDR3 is TGCAGTGTTTTCCGCGGGCCCCCCCAGGGGAATGAGCAGTTCTTC. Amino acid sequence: CSVFRGPPQGNEQFF.

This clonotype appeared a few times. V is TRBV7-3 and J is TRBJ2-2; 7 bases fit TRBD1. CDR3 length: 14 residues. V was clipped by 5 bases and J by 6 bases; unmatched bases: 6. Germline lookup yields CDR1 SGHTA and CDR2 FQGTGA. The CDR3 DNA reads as TGTGCCAGCAGCCCTAACAGGGGCCCCGGGGAGCTGTTTTTT. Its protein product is CASSPNRGPGELFF.

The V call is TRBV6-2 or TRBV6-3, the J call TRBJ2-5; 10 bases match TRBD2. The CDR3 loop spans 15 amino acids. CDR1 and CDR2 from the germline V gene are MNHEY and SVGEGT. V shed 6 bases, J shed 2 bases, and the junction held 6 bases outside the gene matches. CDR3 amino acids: CASRPRTSGQETQYF. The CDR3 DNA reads TGTGCCAGCAGACCGAGGACTAGCGGACAAGAGACCCAGTACTTC.

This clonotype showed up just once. CDR3 amino acids: CASSVSSGEQYF. The CDR3 bases are TGTGCCAGCAGCGTGTCTAGCGGTGAGCAGTACTTC. V gene TRBV9 combines with J gene TRBJ2-7; 7 positions match TRBD2. Germline values: CDR1 SGDLS, CDR2 YYNGEE. J gave up 7 bases and V 2 bases, and 3 bases lay outside the gene matches. The CDR3 is 12 residues long.

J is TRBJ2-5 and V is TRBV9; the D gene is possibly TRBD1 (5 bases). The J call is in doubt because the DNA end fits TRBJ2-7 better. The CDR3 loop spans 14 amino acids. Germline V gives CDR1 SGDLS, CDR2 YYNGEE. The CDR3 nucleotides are TGTGCCAGCAATGCCGAAGACAGCTCCTACGAGCAGTACTTC. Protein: CASNAEDSSYEQYF.

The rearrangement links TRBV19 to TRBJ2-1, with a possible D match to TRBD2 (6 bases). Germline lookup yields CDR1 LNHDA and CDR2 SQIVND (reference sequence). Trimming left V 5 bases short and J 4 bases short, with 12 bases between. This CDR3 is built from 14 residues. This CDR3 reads CASSGGTVYNEQFF. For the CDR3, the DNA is TGTGCCAGTAGTGGAGGGACTGTATACAATGAGCAGTTCTTC.

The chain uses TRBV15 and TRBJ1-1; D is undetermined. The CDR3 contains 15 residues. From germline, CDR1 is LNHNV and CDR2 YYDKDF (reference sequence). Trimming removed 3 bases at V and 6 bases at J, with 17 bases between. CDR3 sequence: CATSSSREWVAEAFF. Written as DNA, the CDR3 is TGTGCCACCAGCAGCAGTCGGGAGTGGGTGGCTGAAGCTTTCTTT. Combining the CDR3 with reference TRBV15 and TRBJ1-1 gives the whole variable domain DAMVIQNPRYQVTQFGKPVTLSCSQTLNHNVMYWYQQKSSQAPKLLFHYYDKDFNNEADTPDNFQSRRPNTSFCFLDIRSPGLGDTAMYLCATSSSREWVAEAFFGQGTRLTVV.

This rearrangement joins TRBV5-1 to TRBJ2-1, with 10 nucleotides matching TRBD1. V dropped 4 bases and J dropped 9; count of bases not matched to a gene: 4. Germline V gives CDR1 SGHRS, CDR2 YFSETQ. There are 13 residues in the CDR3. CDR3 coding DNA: TGCGCCAGCAGCCCGGGACAGGGGATTGAGCAGTTCTTC. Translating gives CASSPGQGIEQFF.

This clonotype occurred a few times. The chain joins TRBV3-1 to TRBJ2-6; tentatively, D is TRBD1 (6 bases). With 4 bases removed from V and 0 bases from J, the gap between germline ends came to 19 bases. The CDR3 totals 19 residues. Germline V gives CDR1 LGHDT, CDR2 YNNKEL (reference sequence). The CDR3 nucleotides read TGTGCCAGCAGCCCGCCTAGTAGGGGGAAAAGCTCTGGGGCCAACGTCCTGACTTTC. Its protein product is CASSPPSRGKSSGANVLTF.

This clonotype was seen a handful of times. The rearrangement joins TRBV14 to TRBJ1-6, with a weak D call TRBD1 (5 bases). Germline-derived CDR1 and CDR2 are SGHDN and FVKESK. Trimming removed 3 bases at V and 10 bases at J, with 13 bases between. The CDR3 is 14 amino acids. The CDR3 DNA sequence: TGTGCCAGCAGCCAGGGGGACTTACGCTCACCCCTCCACTTT. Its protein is CASSQGDLRSPLHF.

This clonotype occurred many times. The CDR3 reads CATSDVTGVGGYTF. The CDR3 coding sequence is TGTGCCACCAGTGATGTGACAGGGGTCGGGGGCTACACCTTC. The chain has TRBV24-1 and TRBJ1-2; 8 nucleotides agree with TRBD1. Germline V gives CDR1 KGHDR, CDR2 SFDVKD. This CDR3 contains 14 residues. Trimming cost V 3 bases and J 8 bases; bases outside gene matches: 7.

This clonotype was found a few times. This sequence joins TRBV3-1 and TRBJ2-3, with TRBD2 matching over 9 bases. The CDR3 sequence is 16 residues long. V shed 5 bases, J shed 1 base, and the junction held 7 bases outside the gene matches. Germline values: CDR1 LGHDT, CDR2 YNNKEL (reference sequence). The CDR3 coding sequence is TGTGCCAGCAGCGGACGTGCGGGGGGGCGCACAGATACGCAGTATTTT. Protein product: CASSGRAGGRTDTQYF.

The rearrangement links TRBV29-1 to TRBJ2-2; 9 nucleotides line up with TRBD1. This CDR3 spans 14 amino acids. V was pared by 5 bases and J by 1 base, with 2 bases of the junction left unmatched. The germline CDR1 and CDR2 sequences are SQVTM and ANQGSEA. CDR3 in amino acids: CSVWDRENTGELFF. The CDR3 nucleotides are TGCAGCGTTTGGGACAGGGAGAACACCGGGGAGCTGTTTTTT.

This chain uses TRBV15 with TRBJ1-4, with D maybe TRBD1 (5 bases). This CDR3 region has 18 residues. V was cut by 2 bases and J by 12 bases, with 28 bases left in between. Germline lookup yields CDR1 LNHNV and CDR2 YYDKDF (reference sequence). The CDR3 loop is CATSRPGRKGAEERELFF. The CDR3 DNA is TGTGCCACCAGCAGACCAGGACGGAAAGGGGCGGAAGAACGGGAACTGTTTTTT.

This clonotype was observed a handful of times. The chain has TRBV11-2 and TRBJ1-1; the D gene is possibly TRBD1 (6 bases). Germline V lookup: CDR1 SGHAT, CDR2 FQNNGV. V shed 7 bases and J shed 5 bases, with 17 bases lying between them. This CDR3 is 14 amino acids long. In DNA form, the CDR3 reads TGTGCCAGCAACCTTTTGGGGGCCGGTACTGAAGCTTTCTTT. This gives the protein CASNLLGAGTEAFF.

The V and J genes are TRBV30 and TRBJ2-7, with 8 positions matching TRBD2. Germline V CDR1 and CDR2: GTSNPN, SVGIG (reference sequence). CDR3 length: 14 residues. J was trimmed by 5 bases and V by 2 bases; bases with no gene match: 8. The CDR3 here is CAWSFGRGDNEQYF. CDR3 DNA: TGTGCCTGGAGTTTCGGGCGGGGGGACAACGAGCAGTACTTC. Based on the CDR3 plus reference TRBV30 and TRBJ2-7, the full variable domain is SQTIHQWPATLVQPVGSPLSLECTVEGTSNPNLYWYRQAAGRGLQLLFYSVGIGQISSEVPQNLSASRPQDRQFILSSKKLLLSDSGFYLCAWSFGRGDNEQYFGPGTRLTVT.